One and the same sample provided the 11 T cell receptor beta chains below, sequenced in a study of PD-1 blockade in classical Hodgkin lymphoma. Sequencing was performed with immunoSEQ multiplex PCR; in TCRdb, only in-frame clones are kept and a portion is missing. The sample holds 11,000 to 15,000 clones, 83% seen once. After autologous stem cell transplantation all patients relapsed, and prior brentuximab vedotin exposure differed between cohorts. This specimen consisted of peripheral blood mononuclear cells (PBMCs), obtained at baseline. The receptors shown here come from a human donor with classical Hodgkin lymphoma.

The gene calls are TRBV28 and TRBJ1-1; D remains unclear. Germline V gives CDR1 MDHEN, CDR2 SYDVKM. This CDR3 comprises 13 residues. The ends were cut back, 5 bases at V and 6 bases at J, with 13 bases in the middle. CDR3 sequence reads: CASSPPGGSEAFF. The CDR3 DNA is TGTGCCAGCAGTCCCCCGGGCGGTTCTGAAGCTTTCTTT.

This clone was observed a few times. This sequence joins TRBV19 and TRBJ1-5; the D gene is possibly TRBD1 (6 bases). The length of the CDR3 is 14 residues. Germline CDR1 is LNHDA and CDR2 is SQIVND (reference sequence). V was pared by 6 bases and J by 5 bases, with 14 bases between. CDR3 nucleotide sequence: TGTGCCAGTAGCACCCCTGAGGGGGATCAGCCCCAGCATTTT. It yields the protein CASSTPEGDQPQHF.

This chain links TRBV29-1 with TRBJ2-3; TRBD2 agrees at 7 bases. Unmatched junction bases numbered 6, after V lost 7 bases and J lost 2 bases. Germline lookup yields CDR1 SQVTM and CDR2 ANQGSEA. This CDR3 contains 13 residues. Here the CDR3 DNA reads TGCAGCGCTCTAGCGGTGATCACAGATACGCAGTATTTT. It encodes CSALAVITDTQYF.

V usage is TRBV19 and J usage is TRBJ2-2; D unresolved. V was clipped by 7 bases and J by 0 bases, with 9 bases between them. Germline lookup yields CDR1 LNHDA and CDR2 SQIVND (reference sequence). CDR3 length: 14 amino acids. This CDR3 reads CASIAIANTGELFF. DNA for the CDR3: TGTGCCAGTATTGCAATAGCGAACACCGGGGAGCTGTTTTTT.

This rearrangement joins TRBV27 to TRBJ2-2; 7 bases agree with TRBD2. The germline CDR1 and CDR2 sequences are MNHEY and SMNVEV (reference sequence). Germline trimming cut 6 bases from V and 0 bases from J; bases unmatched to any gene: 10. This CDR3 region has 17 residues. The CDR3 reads CASRKKRDGANTGELFF. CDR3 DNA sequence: TGTGCCAGCAGGAAAAAGCGGGACGGCGCGAACACCGGGGAGCTGTTTTTT.

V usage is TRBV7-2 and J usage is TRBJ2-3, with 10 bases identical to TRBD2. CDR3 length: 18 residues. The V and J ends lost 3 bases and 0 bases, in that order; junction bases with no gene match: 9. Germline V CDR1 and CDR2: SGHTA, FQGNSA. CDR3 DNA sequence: TGTGCCAGCAGCTTTGGGGCTAGCGGGGGATCTAGCACAGATACGCAGTATTTT. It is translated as CASSFGASGGSSTDTQYF.

In DNA, the CDR3 is TGTGCCAGCAGCTACTCGGACAGGGCCGACGAGCAGTACTTC. Protein sequence: CASSYSDRADEQYF. The rearrangement joins TRBV11-1 to TRBJ2-7; 8 positions agree with TRBD1. The CDR3 extends over 14 amino acids. CDR1 and CDR2 (germline): SGHAT, FQDESV (reference sequence). J was trimmed by 5 bases and V by 4 bases; bases with no gene match: 7.

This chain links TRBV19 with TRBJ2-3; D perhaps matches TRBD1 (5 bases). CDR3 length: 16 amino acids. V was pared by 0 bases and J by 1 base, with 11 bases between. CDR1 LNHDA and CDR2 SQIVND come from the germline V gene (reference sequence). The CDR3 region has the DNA TGTGCCAGTAGTATAGATCTGGCAGGGCGCACAGATACGCAGTATTTT. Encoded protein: CASSIDLAGRTDTQYF.

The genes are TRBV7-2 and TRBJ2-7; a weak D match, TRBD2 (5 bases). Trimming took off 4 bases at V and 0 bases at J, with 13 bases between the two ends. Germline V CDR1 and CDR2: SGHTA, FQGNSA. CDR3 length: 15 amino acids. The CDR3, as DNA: TGTGCCAGCAGCTGGCCGGGGTTAAGCTCCTACGAGCAGTACTTC. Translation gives CASSWPGLSSYEQYF.

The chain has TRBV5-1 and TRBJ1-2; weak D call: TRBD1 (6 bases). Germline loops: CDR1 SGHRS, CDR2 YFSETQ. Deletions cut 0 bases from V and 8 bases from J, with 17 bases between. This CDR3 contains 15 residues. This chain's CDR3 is CASSLASGTIYGYTF. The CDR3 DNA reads TGCGCCAGCAGCTTGGCCTCCGGGACAATTTACGGCTACACCTTC.

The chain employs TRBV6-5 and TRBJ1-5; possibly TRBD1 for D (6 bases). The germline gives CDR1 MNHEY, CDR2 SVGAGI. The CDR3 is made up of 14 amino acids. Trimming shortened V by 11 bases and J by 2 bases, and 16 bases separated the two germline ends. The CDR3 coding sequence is TGTGCCCCCAAGGGGGGGTTGGGCAATCAGCCCCAGCATTTT. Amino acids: CAPKGGLGNQPQHF.